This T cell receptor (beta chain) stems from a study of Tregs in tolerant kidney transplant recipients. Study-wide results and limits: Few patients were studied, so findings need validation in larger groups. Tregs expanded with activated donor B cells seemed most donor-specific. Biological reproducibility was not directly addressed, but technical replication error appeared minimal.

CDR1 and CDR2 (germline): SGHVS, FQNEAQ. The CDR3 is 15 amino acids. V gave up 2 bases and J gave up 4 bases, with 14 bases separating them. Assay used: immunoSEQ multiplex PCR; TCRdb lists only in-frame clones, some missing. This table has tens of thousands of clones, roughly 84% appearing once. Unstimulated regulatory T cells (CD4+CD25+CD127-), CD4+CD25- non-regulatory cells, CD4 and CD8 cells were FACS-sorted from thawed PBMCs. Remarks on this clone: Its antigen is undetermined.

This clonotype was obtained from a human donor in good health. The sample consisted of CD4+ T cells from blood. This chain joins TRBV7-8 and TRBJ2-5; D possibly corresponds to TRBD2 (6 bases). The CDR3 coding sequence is TGTGCCAGCAGCTTAAACGGAGGGTCCCCAGAGACCCAGTACTTC. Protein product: CASSLNGGSPETQYF. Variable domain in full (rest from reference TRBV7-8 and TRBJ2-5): GAGVSQSPRYKVAKRGQDVALRCDPISGHVSLFWYQQALGQGPEFLTYFQNEAQLDKSGLPSDRFFAERPEGSVSTLKIQRTQQEDSAVYLCASSLNGGSPETQYFGPGTRLLVL.